By share, the clone carrying this T cell receptor beta chain counts as medium-sized. What it binds is not known. Trimming shortened V by 6 bases and J by 10 bases, and 13 bases separated the two germline ends. The CDR3 sequence is 12 residues long. Germline V CDR1 and CDR2: LNHDA, SQIVND (reference sequence). Multiplex touch-down PCR with TRB-A/B primers amplified rearranged V-D-J TRB sequences. MiXCR, run by TCRdb on the multiplex PCR reads, gives a single entry per CDR3 protein. The profile shows about 2,500 distinct CDR3 sequences, roughly 30% of them singletons. This specimen belongs to a study of T cell repertoires in aging, cancer and after chemotherapy. On the study more broadly: Donor ages fell into six groups from 30 or younger up to 70 or older. Healthy donor repertoires were recorded over several months to years and showed clear clonal overlap. Study outcomes and limitations: No conclusions about immunological memory after chemotherapy can be drawn from the repertoire data. In cancer patients, declining TCR diversity with age involved lost richness and lost evenness.

TCR beta rearrangements were amplified from peripheral blood genomic DNA. The TCR comes from a human donor in good health. Sequencing was performed on blood. The J gene is TRBJ2-1, the V gene TRBV19, with D perhaps TRBD2 (6 bases). CDR3 DNA sequence: TGTGCCAGTAGCCTTATCGGGGGAGAGCAGTTCTTC. Encoded protein: CASSLIGGEQFF.